The 20 T cell receptor beta chains below were found in one sample sequenced in a study of esophageal squamous cell carcinoma under preoperative chemotherapy. TCRdb recomputed calls from the PCR reads with MiXCR, one row per CDR3 protein. This sample carries thousands of distinct CDR3 sequences, approximately 33% of them seen once, and the ten largest clones take 14%. The time point denotes: before preoperative PTX-NDP chemotherapy. The sample was collected from a patient given preoperative chemotherapy. These receptors came from a human donor with esophageal squamous cell carcinoma. The donor label of this sample is uncertain.

Sample share makes this clonotype medium-sized. The chain carries TRBV7-2 and TRBJ2-5, with 9 bases matching TRBD2. This CDR3 comprises 13 residues. Germline V gives CDR1 SGHTA, CDR2 FQGNSA. V lost 6 bases, J lost 5 bases, and 4 bases stayed unmatched. CDR3 bases: TGTGCCAGCAGGCCAACTAGCGGGGAGACCCAGTACTTC. Amino acid sequence: CASRPTSGETQYF.

This clonotype was recorded a few times. The chain carries TRBV6-2 or TRBV6-3 and TRBJ2-2, with a weak D call TRBD2 (6 bases). CDR3 length equals 12 residues. The ends were cut back, 7 bases at V and 4 bases at J, with 7 bases in the middle. Germline lookup yields CDR1 MNHEY and CDR2 SVGEGT. CDR3: CASNGGTGELFF. The DNA of the CDR3 is TGTGCCAGCAACGGGGGCACCGGGGAGCTGTTTTTT.

This rearrangement joins TRBV7-8 to TRBJ2-4; D might be TRBD1 or TRBD2, each matching 6 bases. The DNA end is a closer match to TRBJ2-1, so the J assignment may be wrong. The CDR3 totals 13 residues. Looked up from germline, CDR1 is SGHVS and CDR2 is FQNEAQ. Here the CDR3 reads CASSLGGAGEQFF. CDR3 DNA sequence: TGTGCCAGCAGCTTAGGGGGGGCGGGGGAGCAGTTCTTC.

This rearrangement joins TRBV6-1 to TRBJ2-5; perhaps TRBD2 as D (6 bases). The J call is uncertain, as TRBJ2-1 better fits the DNA end. The germline V gene has CDR1 MNHNS and CDR2 SASEGT. The CDR3 contains 13 residues. The CDR3 here is CASSEREQETQFF. CDR3 DNA: TGTGCCAGCAGTGAACGGGAGCAAGAGACCCAGTTCTTC.

Concerning this clonotype itself: A much larger clone lies a single base off, so this may be a read error. The chain carries TRBV10-1 and TRBJ2-1, with D possibly TRBD2 on 6 matching bases. The J call may be mistaken, given a closer DNA end match to TRBJ2-7. Germline V lookup: CDR1 WNHNN, CDR2 SYGVQD (reference sequence). CDR3 length: 14 amino acids. CDR3 residues: CASSESTGDSKQYF. DNA of the CDR3: TGCGCCAGCAGTGAGTCAACGGGGGATAGCAAGCAGTACTTC.

Concerning this clonotype itself: The CDR3 does not close with the conserved phenylalanine or tryptophan, likely indicating a read error. This sequence joins TRBV7-6 and TRBJ2-1; either TRBD1 or TRBD2 may fit D (5 bases each). Germline lookup yields CDR1 SGHVS and CDR2 FNYEAQ. CDR3 length: 12 amino acids. This CDR3 reads CDSSLYEGEQFL. CDR3 bases: TGTGACAGCAGCTTATACGAGGGGGAGCAGTTCTTG.

In its sample, this clonotype ranks as medium-sized. The V call is TRBV11-3, the J call TRBJ2-1; weak D call: TRBD2 (5 bases). The last part of the DNA fits TRBJ2-7 better; the J call may be wrong. CDR1 is SGHNT, CDR2 YENEEA, per germline. The CDR3 contains 12 residues. CDR3 sequence: CASSGSPYEQYF. In nucleotides, the CDR3 is TGTGCCAGCAGCGGGAGCCCCTACGAGCAGTACTTC.

This clonotype appeared many times. The chain is built from TRBV7-6 and TRBJ2-2; 11 positions match TRBD2. There are 17 residues in the CDR3. Germline lookup yields CDR1 SGHVS and CDR2 FNYEAQ. The V and J ends lost 5 bases and 5 bases, in that order; junction bases with no gene match: 10. The CDR3: CASSLRSSSGRTGELFF. In DNA form, the CDR3 reads TGTGCCAGCAGCCTCCGCTCCTCTAGCGGGAGGACCGGGGAGCTGTTTTTT.

In its sample, this clonotype is medium-sized. The chain carries TRBV6-5 and TRBJ1-6; D not resolved. V was clipped by 2 bases and J by 0 bases, with 8 bases between them. The CDR3 consists of 16 residues. Germline V lookup: CDR1 MNHEY, CDR2 SVGAGI. DNA for the CDR3: TGTGCCAGCAGTTACCTCCAGAGCTCCTATAATTCACCCCTCCACTTT. This translates into CASSYLQSSYNSPLHF.

By sample share, this clonotype is medium-sized. The junction differs from germline at one of its ends, possibly a read error. This chain links TRBV6-5 with TRBJ2-1, with TRBD2 matching 12 bases. The J call is uncertain, as TRBJ2-5 better fits the DNA end. CDR1 and CDR2 from the germline V gene are MNHEY and SVGAGI. The CDR3 is made up of 16 amino acids. CDR3 in DNA: TGTGCCAGCAGTTACTTCCTAGCGGGAGGGCAAGGGACCCAGTACTTC. It codes for CASSYFLAGGQGTQYF.

Within the sample, this clonotype is medium-sized. V and J are TRBV6-5 and TRBJ2-1, with 9 bases that match TRBD1. CDR3 length: 16 amino acids. With V trimmed by 5 bases and J by 0 bases, 5 bases remained unmatched. Looked up from germline, CDR1 is MNHEY and CDR2 is SVGAGI. DNA of the CDR3: TGTGCCAGCAGTCCATTGACAGGGGGCTCCTACAATGAGCAGTTCTTC. This translates into CASSPLTGGSYNEQFF.

By its share, this clonotype is medium-sized. The chain employs TRBV11-3 and TRBJ2-5; 15 positions agree with TRBD2. Germline CDR1 and CDR2: SGHNT and YENEEA. V shed 4 bases and J 5 bases; nucleotides not matched to a gene: 8. This CDR3 has 17 residues. The DNA for the CDR3 is TGTGCCAGCAGCTCTGGGACTAGCGGGAGGTTCGGGGAGACCCAGTACTTC. Its translation is CASSSGTSGRFGETQYF.

By share, this clonotype ranks as medium-sized. Germline and junction disagree at one end, which may indicate a read error. The chain combines TRBV7-7 with TRBJ2-1; the D is unclear. The better agreement between TRBJ2-7 and the DNA end casts doubt on the J call. CDR3 length: 14 residues. Germline CDR1 reads SSHAT; CDR2 reads FNYEAQ (reference sequence). The CDR3 DNA is TGTGCTAGCAGCGTATATAAGGGCGCCTACGAGCAGTACTTC. Encoded protein: CASSVYKGAYEQYF.

The chain recombines TRBV7-3 with TRBJ2-1, with 8 bases fitting TRBD2. With 5 bases clipped from V and 0 bases from J, the junction kept 15 bases outside the gene matches. Germline V lookup: CDR1 SGHTA, CDR2 FQGTGA. This CDR3 region has 19 residues. Here the CDR3 reads CASSRGGLGGVCSYNEQFF. The DNA of the CDR3 is TGTGCCAGCAGCCGAGGGGGACTAGGTGGAGTTTGCTCCTACAATGAGCAGTTCTTC. Drawing the rest from reference TRBV7-3 and TRBJ2-1, the complete variable domain is GAGVSQTPSNKVTEKGKYVELRCDPISGHTALYWYRQSLGQGPEFLIYFQGTGAADDSGLPNDRFFAVRPEGSVSTLKIQRTERGDSAVYLCASSRGGLGGVCSYNEQFFGPGTRLTVL.

This clonotype is classed as medium-sized. The V gene is TRBV7-8, the J gene TRBJ2-1, with unresolved D. The J call may be incorrect, as the DNA end agrees better with TRBJ2-7. Germline lookup yields CDR1 SGHVS and CDR2 FQNEAQ. This CDR3 comprises 14 residues. The CDR3 DNA is TGTGCCAGCAGCTTAGTAGCCCTAGGCTACGAGCAGTACTTC. The encoded protein is CASSLVALGYEQYF.

In this sample, this clonotype is medium-sized. This chain joins TRBV7-6 and TRBJ2-1, with TRBD2 matching 7 bases. The CDR3 runs 15 residues. CDR1 and CDR2 from the germline V gene are SGHVS and FNYEAQ. The V and J ends lost 1 base and 6 bases, in that order; junction bases with no gene match: 6. In DNA form, the CDR3 reads TGTGCCAGCAGCTTAGACGGCGGGAGAGCCAATGAGCAGTTCTTC. It codes for CASSLDGGRANEQFF.

By frequency in the sample, this clonotype is medium-sized. V is TRBV27 and J is TRBJ2-1, with D unresolved. This CDR3 has 14 residues. Germline V gives CDR1 MNHEY, CDR2 SMNVEV (reference sequence). Deletions cut 3 bases from V and 2 bases from J, with 8 bases between. The CDR3 here is CASSFSAAYNEQFF. CDR3 nucleotides: TGTGCCAGCAGTTTTTCGGCGGCCTACAATGAGCAGTTCTTC.

The chain carries TRBV12-3 or TRBV12-4 and TRBJ2-1, with D perhaps given as TRBD1 or TRBD2 (5 bases each). The tail of the sequence fits TRBJ2-7 better, so the J call may be wrong. This CDR3 region has 13 residues. CDR3 amino acids: CASRSRGGDGQYF. The DNA for the CDR3 is TGTGCCAGCAGATCTCGGGGCGGTGACGGGCAGTACTTC.

CDR3: CASSPYNGEFF. The DNA of the CDR3 is TGTGCCAGCAGCCCTTACAATGGGGAGTTCTTC. This chain connects TRBV7-2 to TRBJ2-1; D remains ambiguous. This CDR3 has 11 amino acids. With 5 bases removed from V and 14 bases from J, the gap between germline ends came to 13 bases. Germline loops: CDR1 SGHTA, CDR2 FQGNSA. Full variable domain (rest looked up from reference TRBV7-2 and TRBJ2-1): GAGVSQSPSNKVTEKGKDVELRCDPISGHTALYWYRQSLGQGLEFLIYFQGNSAPDKSGLPSDRFSAERTGGSVSTLTIQRTQQEDSAVYLCASSPYNGEFFGPGTRLTVL.

In this sample, this clonotype is medium-sized (0.01 to 0.1%). The rearrangement uses TRBV12-3 or TRBV12-4 and TRBJ2-1; 12 nucleotides agree with TRBD2. With 10 bases clipped from V and 8 bases from J, the junction kept 9 bases outside the gene matches. This CDR3 is 14 amino acids long. CDR3 nucleotides: TGTGCCATCCAGACTAGCGGGAGTTTGCATGAGCAGTTCTTC. Translated, it gives CAIQTSGSLHEQFF.